A selection of T cell receptor beta chains follows, all from one sample in a study of shared clonotypes between healthy human individuals. Sequencing was performed with immunoSEQ multiplex PCR; in TCRdb, only in-frame clones are kept and a portion is missing. The sample lists around 1 million clones, over 60% occurring once. The sequencing input was memory CD4+ T cells sorted from blood. The receptors derive from a young man in good health. Both conserved end residues are part of each CDR3. D genes are given only for firm matches. Some rows have no size entry. The others give once, few or many, or a class for an expanded clone.

d_call: .; j_call: TRBJ1-1; v_call: TRBV5-4; cdr3_length: 13; clone_size: .; cdr3_aa: CASSLKGGPEAFF; cdr3_nt: TGTGCCAGCAGCTTAAAGGGTGGGCCTGAAGCTTTCTTT
d_call: TRBD2; j_call: TRBJ2-1; v_call: TRBV5-4; cdr3_length: 15; clone_size: .; cdr3_aa: CASRPGGGLKNEQFF; cdr3_nt: TGTGCCAGCAGACCGGGCGGGGGATTGAAGAATGAGCAGTTCTTC
d_call: .; j_call: TRBJ1-2; v_call: TRBV28; cdr3_length: 15; clone_size: .; cdr3_aa: CASTVGAAPNYGYTF; cdr3_nt: TGTGCCAGCACGGTAGGGGCCGCTCCTAACTATGGCTACACCTTC
d_call: .; j_call: TRBJ2-3; v_call: TRBV11-3; cdr3_length: 13; clone_size: .; cdr3_aa: CASARGTTDTQYF; cdr3_nt: TGTGCCAGCGCCAGGGGTACCACAGATACGCAGTATTTT
d_call: TRBD2; j_call: TRBJ2-7; v_call: TRBV7-2; cdr3_length: 16; clone_size: .; cdr3_aa: CASSLGRSSGSGEQYF; cdr3_nt: TGTGCCAGCAGCTTAGGAAGGTCTAGCGGGAGCGGCGAGCAGTACTTC
d_call: .; j_call: TRBJ2-1; v_call: TRBV11-3; cdr3_length: 15; clone_size: .; cdr3_aa: CASSLVAVGYNEQFF; cdr3_nt: TGTGCCAGCAGCTTAGTAGCGGTAGGCTACAATGAGCAGTTCTTC
d_call: .; j_call: TRBJ2-7; v_call: TRBV7-2; cdr3_length: 15; clone_size: .; cdr3_aa: CASSLGAGYSYEQYF; cdr3_nt: TGTGCCAGCAGCTTAGGGGCAGGATACTCCTACGAGCAGTACTTC
d_call: .; j_call: TRBJ2-7; v_call: TRBV21-1; cdr3_length: 20; clone_size: .; cdr3_aa: CASSNEGGVNPTYSSYEQYF; cdr3_nt: TGTGCCAGCAGCAACGAGGGAGGGGTTAACCCGACTTATTCCTCCTACGAGCAGTACTTC
d_call: TRBD1; j_call: TRBJ1-2; v_call: TRBV27; cdr3_length: 17; clone_size: few; cdr3_aa: CASRSPGQGGRGYGYTF; cdr3_nt: TGTGCCAGCAGGAGCCCGGGACAGGGAGGCCGCGGCTATGGCTACACCTTC
d_call: .; j_call: TRBJ1-4; v_call: TRBV7-2; cdr3_length: 13; clone_size: once; cdr3_aa: CASSLVGLARLFF; cdr3_nt: TGTGCCAGCAGCTTAGTAGGTCTGGCCAGACTGTTTTTT
d_call: TRBD2; j_call: TRBJ2-3; v_call: TRBV27; cdr3_length: 16; clone_size: .; cdr3_aa: CASGTSGRVSTDTQYF; cdr3_nt: TGTGCCAGCGGGACTAGCGGGAGGGTTAGCACAGATACGCAGTATTTT
d_call: .; j_call: TRBJ2-5; v_call: TRBV5-1; cdr3_length: 15; clone_size: .; cdr3_aa: CASSLGILGQETQYF; cdr3_nt: TGCGCCAGCAGCTTGGGGATTCTGGGGCAAGAGACCCAGTACTTC
d_call: .; j_call: TRBJ2-2; v_call: TRBV5-1; cdr3_length: 14; clone_size: .; cdr3_aa: CASSLAAEAGELFF; cdr3_nt: TGCGCCAGCAGCTTGGCAGCGGAGGCCGGGGAGCTGTTTTTT
d_call: .; j_call: TRBJ2-6; v_call: TRBV7-9; cdr3_length: 18; clone_size: .; cdr3_aa: CASSSRGQGPSGANVLTF; cdr3_nt: TGTGCCAGCAGCTCAAGAGGCCAGGGCCCCTCTGGGGCCAACGTCCTGACTTTC
d_call: TRBD2; j_call: TRBJ2-7; v_call: TRBV5-4; cdr3_length: 13; clone_size: once; cdr3_aa: CASSLAGVHEQYF; cdr3_nt: TGTGCCAGCAGCCTAGCGGGAGTACACGAGCAGTACTTC
d_call: .; j_call: TRBJ2-1; v_call: TRBV5-1; cdr3_length: 16; clone_size: .; cdr3_aa: CASSDEFPTGYNEQFF; cdr3_nt: TGCGCCAGCAGCGATGAGTTCCCCACGGGTTACAATGAGCAGTTCTTC
d_call: .; j_call: TRBJ2-1; v_call: TRBV27; cdr3_length: 14; clone_size: .; cdr3_aa: CASSLLEGGSEQFF; cdr3_nt: TGTGCCAGCAGTTTATTGGAGGGGGGAAGTGAGCAGTTCTTC
d_call: TRBD1; j_call: TRBJ2-1; v_call: TRBV6-5; cdr3_length: 13; clone_size: .; cdr3_aa: CASTPSGGLEQFF; cdr3_nt: TGTGCCAGCACCCCGTCAGGGGGCCTAGAGCAGTTCTTC
d_call: .; j_call: TRBJ2-5; v_call: TRBV30; cdr3_length: 14; clone_size: .; cdr3_aa: CAWSGGGRGTTQYF; cdr3_nt: TGTGCCTGGAGTGGGGGGGGCCGCGGAACGACCCAGTACTTC
d_call: TRBD1; j_call: TRBJ2-3; v_call: TRBV5-3; cdr3_length: 15; clone_size: .; cdr3_aa: CARSHDRDPTDTQYF; cdr3_nt: TGTGCCAGAAGCCATGACAGGGACCCCACAGATACGCAGTATTTT
d_call: .; j_call: TRBJ2-6; v_call: TRBV5-4; cdr3_length: 17; clone_size: .; cdr3_aa: CASSFGAPISGANVLTF; cdr3_nt: TGTGCCAGCAGCTTTGGAGCTCCAATCTCTGGGGCCAACGTCCTGACTTTC
d_call: TRBD2; j_call: TRBJ2-3; v_call: TRBV7-2; cdr3_length: 15; clone_size: .; cdr3_aa: CASSPLAGRADTQYF; cdr3_nt: TGTGCCAGCAGCCCGCTAGCGGGGAGGGCAGATACGCAGTATTTT
d_call: .; j_call: TRBJ1-4; v_call: TRBV9; cdr3_length: 15; clone_size: .; cdr3_aa: CASSQTLRQDEKLFF; cdr3_nt: TGTGCCAGCAGCCAGACATTACGACAGGATGAAAAACTGTTTTTT
d_call: TRBD2; j_call: TRBJ2-2; v_call: TRBV7-2; cdr3_length: 15; clone_size: .; cdr3_aa: CASSSSGHPTGELFF; cdr3_nt: TGTGCCAGCAGCTCTAGCGGCCATCCCACCGGGGAGCTGTTTTTT
d_call: .; j_call: TRBJ2-1; v_call: TRBV4-2; cdr3_length: 16; clone_size: once; cdr3_aa: CASRPRLGSSYNEQFF; cdr3_nt: TGTGCCAGCAGACCCCGGTTGGGTAGCTCCTACAATGAGCAGTTCTTC
d_call: TRBD1; j_call: TRBJ1-6; v_call: TRBV4-1; cdr3_length: 20; clone_size: .; cdr3_aa: CASSREPRDRARSYNSPLHF; cdr3_nt: TGCGCCAGCAGCCGAGAACCCCGGGACAGGGCACGCTCCTATAATTCACCCCTCCACTTT
d_call: TRBD1; j_call: TRBJ1-5; v_call: TRBV28; cdr3_length: 14; clone_size: .; cdr3_aa: CAGRDRGGNQPQHF; cdr3_nt: TGTGCCGGGCGGGACAGGGGGGGCAATCAGCCCCAGCATTTT
d_call: .; j_call: TRBJ1-4; v_call: TRBV5-6; cdr3_length: 12; clone_size: .; cdr3_aa: CASSFVGEKLFF; cdr3_nt: TGTGCCAGCAGCTTTGTTGGTGAAAAACTGTTTTTT
d_call: .; j_call: TRBJ1-6; v_call: TRBV19; cdr3_length: 15; clone_size: .; cdr3_aa: CASSMSGPSPSPLHF; cdr3_nt: TGTGCCAGTAGTATGTCAGGGCCCTCTCCCTCACCCCTCCACTTT
d_call: .; j_call: TRBJ1-4; v_call: TRBV27; cdr3_length: 15; clone_size: .; cdr3_aa: CASSSLSKGQEKLFF; cdr3_nt: TGTGCCAGCAGTTCACTCTCCAAGGGGCAGGAAAAACTGTTTTTT
d_call: TRBD2; j_call: TRBJ2-5; v_call: TRBV6-5; cdr3_length: 14; clone_size: few; cdr3_aa: CASSRQAGRETQYF; cdr3_nt: TGTGCCAGCAGTCGACAAGCGGGAAGAGAGACCCAGTACTTC
d_call: TRBD1; j_call: TRBJ1-1; v_call: TRBV11-2; cdr3_length: 14; clone_size: few; cdr3_aa: CASSRDRAKAEAFF; cdr3_nt: TGTGCCAGCAGCAGGGACAGGGCCAAAGCTGAAGCTTTCTTT
d_call: .; j_call: TRBJ2-7; v_call: TRBV23-1; cdr3_length: 16; clone_size: .; cdr3_aa: CASDWGEMWVAYEQYF; cdr3_nt: TGCGCCAGCGATTGGGGGGAAATGTGGGTAGCCTACGAGCAGTACTTC
d_call: .; j_call: TRBJ2-7; v_call: TRBV30; cdr3_length: 12; clone_size: .; cdr3_aa: CAWSVVAAEQYF; cdr3_nt: TGTGCCTGGAGTGTAGTCGCCGCAGAGCAGTACTTC